Following are 31 T cell receptor beta chains from one sample sequenced in a study of OX40 agonist ivuxolimab in advanced cancers. Libraries were prepared by immunoSEQ multiplex PCR; TCRdb keeps only in-frame clonotypes and omits some of them. The profile shows about 76,000 clones, 70% to 90% of them singletons. The starting material was CD4+ or CD8+ T cells sorted from blood, obtained in a trial of the OX40 agonist ivuxolimab. These receptors originate from an adult with an advanced solid tumor such as melanoma, head and neck, liver or kidney cancer.

The rearrangement links TRBV27 to TRBJ2-1, with a possible D match to TRBD2 (6 bases). Germline loops: CDR1 MNHEY, CDR2 SMNVEV (reference sequence). The CDR3 spans 14 residues. V was trimmed by 3 bases and J by 4 bases, leaving 10 bases between them. The CDR3: CASSFGGYYNEQFF. The CDR3 DNA is TGTGCCAGCAGTTTCGGGGGTTATTACAATGAGCAGTTCTTC.

CDR3 in DNA: TGTGCCAGTACCCCATTGATCATGGGACAGGGACATGGCTACACCTTC. Its protein product is CASTPLIMGQGHGYTF. The chain recombines TRBV19 with TRBJ1-2, with 9 bases lining up with TRBD1. J gave up 6 bases and V 7 bases, and 15 bases lay outside the gene matches. This CDR3 is 16 amino acids long. Germline CDR1 and CDR2: LNHDA and SQIVND (reference sequence).

The genes are TRBV30 and TRBJ1-1; unclear D gene. The CDR3 runs 12 residues. The germline V gene has CDR1 GTSNPN and CDR2 SVGIG (reference sequence). Trimming cost V 5 bases and J 1 base, with 8 bases left between them. Here the CDR3 DNA reads TGTGCCTGGGGGAACCCGAACACTGAAGCTTTCTTT. It is translated as CAWGNPNTEAFF.

This chain links TRBV7-2 with TRBJ2-4, with 13 bases matching TRBD2. Germline CDR1 and CDR2: SGHTA and FQGNSA. With V trimmed by 6 bases and J by 4 bases, 3 bases remained unmatched. This CDR3 spans 15 amino acids. The CDR3 DNA follows: TGTGCCAGCAGGGAGGGACTAGCGGGAAAAAACATTCAGTACTTC. Translating gives CASREGLAGKNIQYF.

The chain joins TRBV6-6 to TRBJ2-1, with 10 bases fitting TRBD1. The CDR3 loop spans 16 amino acids. The trim removed 10 bases at V and 7 bases at J, leaving 16 bases unmatched. CDR1 MNHNY and CDR2 SVGAGI come from the germline V gene (reference sequence). CDR3 protein: CAISQGTGDKKNEQFF. The CDR3 nucleotides read TGTGCCATCAGCCAGGGGACAGGGGATAAAAAGAATGAGCAGTTCTTC.

This chain joins TRBV9 and TRBJ2-2; no clear D gene. The CDR3 has 12 residues. V was pared by 1 base and J by 4 bases, with 2 bases between. Per the germline V gene, CDR1 is SGDLS and CDR2 is YYNGEE. The CDR3 nucleotides are TGTGCCAGCAGCGTACTCACCGGGGAGCTGTTTTTT. Translating gives CASSVLTGELFF.

The chain joins TRBV27 to TRBJ1-4, with a possible D match to TRBD1 (5 bases). Trimming removed 1 base from V and 2 bases from J, with 8 bases in between. Germline loops: CDR1 MNHEY, CDR2 SMNVEV (reference sequence). The CDR3 contains 15 residues. As DNA, the CDR3 is TGTGCCAGCAGTTTATGGGGGGGGACTAATGAAAAACTGTTTTTT. It specifies CASSLWGGTNEKLFF.

The gene calls are TRBV28 and TRBJ1-4; a possible D gene is TRBD1 (6 bases). CDR3 length: 14 residues. CDR1 is MDHEN, CDR2 SYDVKM, per germline. Trimming stripped 7 bases from V and 7 bases from J, with 16 bases between. The CDR3 region has the DNA TGTGCCAGCAACCTACAGGGAAGTGGTGAAAAACTGTTTTTT. Translation: CASNLQGSGEKLFF.

This rearrangement joins TRBV10-3 to TRBJ2-7; D perhaps matches TRBD2 (5 bases). V was clipped by 10 bases and J by 0 bases, with 13 bases between them. The CDR3 runs to 13 residues. The germline V gene encodes CDR1 ENHRY and CDR2 SYGVKD. For the CDR3, the DNA is TGTGCCACTGAGGGCGTCAACTCCTACGAGCAGTACTTC. Protein: CATEGVNSYEQYF.

This chain uses TRBV5-1 with TRBJ2-3, with 12 nucleotides matching TRBD2. V lost 4 bases to trimming and J lost 3 bases; unmatched junction nucleotides: 6. The germline V gene encodes CDR1 SGHRS and CDR2 YFSETQ. This CDR3 has 16 amino acids. CDR3: CASSVAGTSGTDTQYF. Here the CDR3 DNA reads TGCGCCAGCAGCGTGGCAGGGACTAGCGGGACAGATACGCAGTATTTT.

The chain employs TRBV7-3 and TRBJ2-3, with a weak D call TRBD2 (6 bases). From germline, CDR1 is SGHTA and CDR2 FQGTGA. CDR3 length: 15 residues. V lost 0 bases and J lost 1, with 8 bases in between. CDR3: CASSLTGSGTDTQYF. The DNA of the CDR3 is TGTGCCAGCAGCTTAACCGGGAGTGGCACAGATACGCAGTATTTT.

CDR3 nucleotides: TGTGCCAGCAGCGTAGCTGGGCTGGGGGGGGAGACCCAGTACTTC. This codes for CASSVAGLGGETQYF. This chain connects TRBV9 to TRBJ2-5; TRBD2 matches 7 bases. Germline trimming cut 0 bases from V and 5 bases from J; bases unmatched to any gene: 7. The CDR3 spans 15 residues. The V gene's germline CDR1 is SGDLS and CDR2 YYNGEE.

The rearrangement joins TRBV19 to TRBJ2-3; 11 bases are a match to TRBD2. V gave up 6 bases and J gave up 2 bases; unmatched junction bases: 1. The length of the CDR3 is 14 residues. Germline CDR1 reads LNHDA; CDR2 reads SQIVND (reference sequence). CDR3 DNA sequence: TGTGCCAGTAGGGGACTAGCGGTCACAGATACGCAGTATTTT. It is translated as CASRGLAVTDTQYF.

The chain is built from TRBV18 and TRBJ2-5; D gene ambiguous. The ends were cut back, 0 bases at V and 2 bases at J, with 10 bases in the middle. Germline CDR1 is KGHSH and CDR2 is LQKENI. The CDR3 has 15 amino acids. As DNA, the CDR3 is TGTGCCAGCTCACCACCTGATGCCTTACAAGAGACCCAGTACTTC. Translating gives CASSPPDALQETQYF. The variable domain in full, completed from reference TRBV18 and TRBJ2-5, reads NAGVMQNPRHLVRRRGQEARLRCSPMKGHSHVYWYRQLPEEGLKFMVYLQKENIIDESGMPKERFSAEFPKEGPSILRIQQVVRGDSAAYFCASSPPDALQETQYFGPGTRLLVL.

This chain connects TRBV21-1 to TRBJ2-3; the table assigns TRBD1, which was not confirmed against the DNA. TRBV21-1 is recorded as a pseudogene. CDR3 length equals 16 residues. The CDR3 sequence is CASSTTGGAETDTQYF. The CDR3 region has the DNA TGTGCCAGCAGCACTACAGGGGGCGCGGAGACAGATACGCAGTATTTT.

V usage is TRBV6-4 and J usage is TRBJ2-3, with TRBD1 as a possible D gene (8 bases). V was shortened by 3 bases and J by 4 bases, with 20 bases between the two germline ends. The CDR3 totals 17 residues. The germline gives CDR1 MRHNA, CDR2 SNTAGT. The CDR3, as DNA: TGTGCCAGCAGTGAAACCCCCGCACAGGGGGGGGCAGATACGCAGTATTTT. It codes for CASSETPAQGGADTQYF.

The chain employs TRBV2 and TRBJ2-1; 11 nucleotides align to TRBD2. J was trimmed by 6 bases and V by 7 bases; bases with no gene match: 2. The CDR3 consists of 13 residues. Germline lookup yields CDR1 SNHLY and CDR2 FYNNEI. The CDR3 loop is CASTGLAGNEQFF. The CDR3, as DNA: TGTGCCAGCACCGGACTAGCGGGCAATGAGCAGTTCTTC.

The gene calls are TRBV11-2 and TRBJ1-1, with D possibly TRBD1 on 6 matching bases. V was clipped by 6 bases and J by 7 bases, with 15 bases between them. The CDR3 covers 13 residues. Germline V CDR1 and CDR2: SGHAT, FQNNGV. Here the CDR3 DNA reads TGTGCCAGCAGATATCCCAGGGGTGGTGAAGCTTTCTTT. Protein sequence: CASRYPRGGEAFF.

The V and J genes are TRBV7-9 and TRBJ2-7; D unclear. Germline V lookup: CDR1 SEHNR, CDR2 FQNEAQ (reference sequence). The CDR3 spans 14 residues. Trimming stripped 2 bases from V and 5 bases from J, with 13 bases between. In DNA form, the CDR3 reads TGTGCCAGCAGCTTATCTACCCGATTCGACGAGCAGTACTTC. This translates into CASSLSTRFDEQYF.

The chain recombines TRBV28 with TRBJ2-3; the D gene is possibly TRBD1 (5 bases). The CDR3 extends over 13 amino acids. Trimming removed 10 bases from V and 4 bases from J, with 15 bases in between. Germline V lookup: CDR1 MDHEN, CDR2 SYDVKM. The CDR3 region has the DNA TGTGCCACCCGATGGGGCAGGCCAGATACGCAGTATTTT. Amino acids: CATRWGRPDTQYF.

The gene calls are TRBV6-1 and TRBJ1-2; 9 bases align to TRBD1. This CDR3 has 12 residues. The germline CDR1 and CDR2 sequences are MNHNS and SASEGT. The V segment lost 11 bases and the J segment 4 bases; nucleotides outside the gene matches: 5. The CDR3 DNA reads TGTGCCGCCAAACAGGGGGCCTATGGCTACACCTTC. This translates into CAAKQGAYGYTF.

This rearrangement joins TRBV5-5 to TRBJ1-2; TRBD1 matches at 10 bases. The CDR3 extends over 18 amino acids. Unmatched junction bases numbered 14, after V lost 2 bases and J lost 4 bases. Germline CDR1 reads SGHKS; CDR2 reads YYEKEE (reference sequence). The CDR3 loop reads CASSFGPTGTGVLYGYTF. DNA of the CDR3: TGTGCCAGCAGCTTCGGCCCTACCGGGACAGGGGTCCTCTATGGCTACACCTTC.

V gene TRBV28 combines with J gene TRBJ2-5; possible D gene TRBD2, 6 bases. The J call may be incorrect, as the DNA end agrees better with TRBJ2-7. The germline V gene has CDR1 MDHEN and CDR2 SYDVKM. CDR3 length: 17 residues. DNA for the CDR3: TGTGCCAGCAGTTTTCATGTACTAGCCAACGGCCCCTACGAGCAGTACTTC. This gives the protein CASSFHVLANGPYEQYF.

As DNA, the CDR3 is TGTGCCAGCTTGGCTTCGGGGGGACAGTGGACTGAAGCTTTCTTT. Translating gives CASLASGGQWTEAFF. The chain combines TRBV18 with TRBJ1-1; 7 bases agree with TRBD1. Trimming at V came to 7 bases and at J to 5 bases, leaving 13 bases not matched to a gene. The CDR3 loop spans 15 amino acids. The germline CDR1 and CDR2 sequences are KGHSH and LQKENI.

The genes are TRBV6-1 and TRBJ2-7; TRBD1 agrees at 12 bases. The CDR3 loop spans 15 amino acids. Germline values: CDR1 MNHNS, CDR2 SASEGT. Unmatched junction bases numbered 7, after V lost 5 bases and J lost 5 bases. The CDR3 sequence is CASSRPGQGADEQYF. For the CDR3, the DNA is TGTGCCAGCAGTCGCCCGGGACAGGGGGCTGACGAGCAGTACTTC.

This chain joins TRBV4-1 and TRBJ2-1; D call uncertain. Germline lookup yields CDR1 MGHRA and CDR2 YSYEKL. The CDR3 totals 15 residues. The V end was cut by 1 base, the J end by 6 bases, with 13 bases between. The CDR3 bases are TGCGCCAGCAGCCAAGGCTCCCCGTTTGCCAATGAGCAGTTCTTC. This gives the protein CASSQGSPFANEQFF.

The V gene is TRBV15, the J gene TRBJ1-4, with 9 bases matching TRBD1. Germline V gene lookup returns CDR1 LNHNV and CDR2 YYDKDF (reference sequence). This CDR3 has 15 residues. The junction had 6 bases not matched to a gene; V was cut back by 3 bases and J by 7 bases. In DNA form, the CDR3 reads TGTGCCACCAGCAGGCAACAGGGGGCCCGTGAAAAACTGTTTTTT. It yields the protein CATSRQQGAREKLFF.

This clone was detected a few times. The V and J genes are TRBV30 and TRBJ1-2; unclear D gene. CDR1 is GTSNPN and CDR2 is SVGIG in the germline V gene (reference sequence). Trimming shortened V by 0 bases and J by 9 bases, and 8 bases separated the two germline ends. This CDR3 is 11 amino acids long. The CDR3 is CAWSVPGRYTF. The CDR3 DNA follows: TGTGCCTGGAGTGTACCAGGTCGCTACACCTTC.

The chain couples TRBV5-1 to TRBJ2-7; no reliable D call. Germline loops: CDR1 SGHRS, CDR2 YFSETQ. V was clipped by 1 base and J by 2 bases, with 7 bases between them. The CDR3 consists of 13 residues. CDR3 in amino acids: CASSLQLTYEQYF. CDR3 DNA sequence: TGCGCCAGCAGCTTGCAACTAACCTACGAGCAGTACTTC.

The chain couples TRBV4-1 to TRBJ2-2; 9 bases are shared with TRBD2. The CDR3 has 17 amino acids. With 3 bases clipped from V and 7 bases from J, the junction kept 12 bases outside the gene matches. Germline assignment: CDR1 MGHRA and CDR2 YSYEKL. The CDR3 DNA sequence: TGCGCCAGCAGCCACGCGCGGGAGGGCCTTATGTTCGGGGAGCTGTTTTTT. The encoded protein is CASSHAREGLMFGELFF.

With regard to this clone: Different DNA sequences within this sample yield the same CDR3. The V call is TRBV6-1, the J call TRBJ2-3, with D perhaps matching TRBD1 or TRBD2 (5 bases each). Germline loops: CDR1 MNHNS, CDR2 SASEGT. This CDR3 has 15 residues. Trimming took off 2 bases at V and 0 bases at J, with 9 bases between the two ends. The CDR3 loop is CASSEQGGSTDTQYF. CDR3 DNA: TGTGCCAGCAGTGAACAGGGCGGGAGCACAGATACGCAGTATTTT.